Sequencing of this T cell receptor beta chain was carried out in a study of blood T cells in healthy people across ages. Study-wide background: Per two T cells, about one barcoded beta molecule was captured through template switching.

The sample holds a few counts of this clonotype. The junction shows a germline mismatch at one end, possibly a read error. Next came a second PCR, run for about 7 to 12 cycles, which used a sample-barcoded 5' primer along with a J-beta primer mix. The authors tagged each cDNA molecule using a template-switch adaptor with 12 random nucleotides. TCRdb reprocessed the 5' RACE reads via MiXCR and lists one record per CDR3 protein. Of 1.5 million to 2 million distinct CDR3 sequences listed, about 50% are singletons. From germline, CDR1 is KGHSH and CDR2 LQKENI. CDR3 length: 15 residues. This clonotype originated in a woman aged 40 to 55 in good health. Sequencing was performed on blood. The V gene is TRBV18, the J gene TRBJ1-6; 8 bases are shared with TRBD1. CDR3: CVSQNAGGVYSPLHF. For the CDR3, the DNA is TGTGTCAGCCAAAACGCAGGGGGCGTTTATTCACCCCTCCACTTT.